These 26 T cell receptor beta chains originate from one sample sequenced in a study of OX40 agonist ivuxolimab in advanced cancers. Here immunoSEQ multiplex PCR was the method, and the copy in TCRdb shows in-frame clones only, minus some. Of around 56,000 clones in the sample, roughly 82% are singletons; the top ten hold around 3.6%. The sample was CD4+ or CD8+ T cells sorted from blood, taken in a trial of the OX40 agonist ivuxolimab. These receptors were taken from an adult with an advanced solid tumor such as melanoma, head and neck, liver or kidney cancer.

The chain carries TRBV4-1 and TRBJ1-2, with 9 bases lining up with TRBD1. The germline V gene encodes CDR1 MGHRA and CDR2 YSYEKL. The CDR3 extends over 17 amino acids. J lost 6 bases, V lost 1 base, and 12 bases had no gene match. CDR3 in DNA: TGCGCCAGCAGCCAAGTACCGGGACAGGGAAAATCCGATGGCTACACCTTC. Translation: CASSQVPGQGKSDGYTF.

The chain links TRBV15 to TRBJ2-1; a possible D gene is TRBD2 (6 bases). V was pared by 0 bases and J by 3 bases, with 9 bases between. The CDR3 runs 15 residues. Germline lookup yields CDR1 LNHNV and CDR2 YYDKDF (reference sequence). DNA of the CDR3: TGTGCCACCAGCAGAGAACACGGGAGCTACAATGAGCAGTTCTTC. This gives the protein CATSREHGSYNEQFF.

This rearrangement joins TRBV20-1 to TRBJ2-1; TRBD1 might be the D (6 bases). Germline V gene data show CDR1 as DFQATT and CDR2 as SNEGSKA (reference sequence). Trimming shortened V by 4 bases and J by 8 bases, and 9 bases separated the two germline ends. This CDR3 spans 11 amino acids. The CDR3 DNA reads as TGCAGTGCTACCGGGACATATGAGCAGTTCTTC. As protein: CSATGTYEQFF.

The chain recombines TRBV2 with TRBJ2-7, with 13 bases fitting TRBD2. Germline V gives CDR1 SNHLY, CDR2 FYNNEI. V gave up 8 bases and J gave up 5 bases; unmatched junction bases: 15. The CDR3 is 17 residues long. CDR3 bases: TGTGCCAGCGGCCTAGGCTCCTGGACTAGCGGGAGCGACGAGCAGTACTTC. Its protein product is CASGLGSWTSGSDEQYF.

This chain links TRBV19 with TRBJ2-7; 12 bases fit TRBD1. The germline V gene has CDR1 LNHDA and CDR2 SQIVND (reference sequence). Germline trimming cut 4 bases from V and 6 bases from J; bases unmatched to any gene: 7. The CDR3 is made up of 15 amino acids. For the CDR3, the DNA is TGTGCCAGTAGTAAACAACCGGGACAGGGGGCCGAGCAGTACTTC. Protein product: CASSKQPGQGAEQYF.

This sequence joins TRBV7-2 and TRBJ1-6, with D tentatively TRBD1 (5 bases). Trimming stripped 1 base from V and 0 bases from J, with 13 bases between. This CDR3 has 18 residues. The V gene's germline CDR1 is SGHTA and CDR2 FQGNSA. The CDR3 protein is CASSLVAGSPSYNSPLHF. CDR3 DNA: TGTGCCAGCAGCTTAGTGGCAGGGAGTCCCTCCTATAATTCACCCCTCCACTTT.

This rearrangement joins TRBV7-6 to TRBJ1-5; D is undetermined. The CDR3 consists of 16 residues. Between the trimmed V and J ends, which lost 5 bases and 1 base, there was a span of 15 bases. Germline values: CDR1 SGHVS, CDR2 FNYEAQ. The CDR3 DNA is TGTGCCAGCAGCCTCGGGTCCCCTGGGAGCAATCAGCCCCAGCATTTT. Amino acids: CASSLGSPGSNQPQHF.

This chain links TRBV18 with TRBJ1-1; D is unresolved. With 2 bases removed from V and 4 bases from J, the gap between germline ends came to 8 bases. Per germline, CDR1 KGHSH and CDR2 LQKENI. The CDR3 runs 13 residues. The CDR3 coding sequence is TGTGCCAGCTCACCAGGGAAGGGCACTGAAGCTTTCTTT. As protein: CASSPGKGTEAFF.

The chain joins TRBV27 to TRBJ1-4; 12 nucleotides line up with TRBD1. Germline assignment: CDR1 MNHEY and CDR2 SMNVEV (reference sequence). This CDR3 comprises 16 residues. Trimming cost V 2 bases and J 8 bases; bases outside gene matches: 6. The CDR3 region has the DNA TGTGCCAGCAGTTTAGTCACCGGGACAGGGGGCGAAAAACTGTTTTTT. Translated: CASSLVTGTGGEKLFF.

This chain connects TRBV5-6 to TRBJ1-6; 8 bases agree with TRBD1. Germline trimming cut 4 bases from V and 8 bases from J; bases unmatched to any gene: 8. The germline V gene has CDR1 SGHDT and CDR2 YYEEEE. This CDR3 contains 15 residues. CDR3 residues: CASSRDRGSYSPLHF. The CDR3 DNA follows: TGTGCCAGCAGCCGCGACAGGGGATCGTATTCACCCCTCCACTTT.

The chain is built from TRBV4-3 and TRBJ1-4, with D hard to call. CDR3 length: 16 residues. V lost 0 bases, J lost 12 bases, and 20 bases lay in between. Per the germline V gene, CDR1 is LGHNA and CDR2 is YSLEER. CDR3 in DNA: TGCGCCAGCAGCCAAGACATGGTCCCGGGATCAGTAGAACTGTTTTTT. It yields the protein CASSQDMVPGSVELFF.

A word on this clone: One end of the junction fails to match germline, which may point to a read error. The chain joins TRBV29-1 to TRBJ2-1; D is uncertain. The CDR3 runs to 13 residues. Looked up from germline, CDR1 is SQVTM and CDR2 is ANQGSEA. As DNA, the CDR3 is TGCAGCGTTGAGGCGCGGTCCTTCAATGAGCAGTTCTTC. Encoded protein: CSVEARSFNEQFF.

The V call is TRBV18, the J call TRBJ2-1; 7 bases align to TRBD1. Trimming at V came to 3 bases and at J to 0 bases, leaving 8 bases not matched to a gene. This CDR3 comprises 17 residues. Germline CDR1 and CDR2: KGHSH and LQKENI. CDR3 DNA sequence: TGTGCCAGCTCACCGTCGACAGGGAGATCCTCCTACAATGAGCAGTTCTTC. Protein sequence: CASSPSTGRSSYNEQFF.

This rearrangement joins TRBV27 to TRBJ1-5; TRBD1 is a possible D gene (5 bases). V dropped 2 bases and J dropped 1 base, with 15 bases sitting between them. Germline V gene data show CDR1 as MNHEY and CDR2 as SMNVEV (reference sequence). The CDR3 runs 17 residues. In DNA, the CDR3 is TGTGCCAGCAGTTTAGGGCCCCCAGGGTTAAGCAATCAGCCCCAGCATTTT. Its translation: CASSLGPPGLSNQPQHF.

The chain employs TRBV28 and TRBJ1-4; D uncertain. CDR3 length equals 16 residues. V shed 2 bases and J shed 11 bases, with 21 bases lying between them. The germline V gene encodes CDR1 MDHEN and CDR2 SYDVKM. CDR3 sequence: CASSLISAGEALKLFF. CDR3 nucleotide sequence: TGTGCCAGCAGTTTAATATCGGCAGGCGAGGCCCTTAAACTGTTTTTT.

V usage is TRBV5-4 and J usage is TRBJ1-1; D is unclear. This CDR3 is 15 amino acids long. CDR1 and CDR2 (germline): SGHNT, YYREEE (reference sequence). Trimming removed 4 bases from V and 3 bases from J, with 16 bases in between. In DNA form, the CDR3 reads TGTGCCAGCAGCCCCCCCGGAGGGAAGTACACTGAAGCTTTCTTT. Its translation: CASSPPGGKYTEAFF.

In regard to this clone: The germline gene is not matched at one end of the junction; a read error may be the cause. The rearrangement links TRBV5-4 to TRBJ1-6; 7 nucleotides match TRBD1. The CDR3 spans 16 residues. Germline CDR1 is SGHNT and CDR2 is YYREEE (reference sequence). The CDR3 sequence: CASSQDWGGAGGPLHF. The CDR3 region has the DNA TGCGCCAGCAGCCAAGATTGGGGCGGCGCAGGGGGACCCCTCCACTTT.

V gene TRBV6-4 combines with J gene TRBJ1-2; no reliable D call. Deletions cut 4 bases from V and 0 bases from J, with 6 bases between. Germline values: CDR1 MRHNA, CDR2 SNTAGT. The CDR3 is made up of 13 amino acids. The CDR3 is CASSVGANYGYTF. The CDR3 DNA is TGTGCCAGCAGTGTTGGGGCTAACTATGGCTACACCTTC.

CDR3 nucleotide sequence: TGTGCCAGTAGTCTAACAGGGGACAATCAGCCCCAGCATTTT. It codes for CASSLTGDNQPQHF. The J gene is TRBJ1-5, the V gene TRBV19; 7 bases agree with TRBD1. V trimming: 5 bases; J trimming: 3 bases; junction bases outside the gene matches: 4. The germline gives CDR1 LNHDA, CDR2 SQIVND (reference sequence). The CDR3 sequence is 14 residues long.

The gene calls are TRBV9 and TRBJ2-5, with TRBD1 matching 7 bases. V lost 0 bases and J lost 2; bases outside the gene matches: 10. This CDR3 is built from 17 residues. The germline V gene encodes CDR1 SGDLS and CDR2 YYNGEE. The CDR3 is CASSVDGWGRGQETQYF. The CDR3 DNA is TGTGCCAGCAGCGTAGATGGGTGGGGCAGGGGGCAAGAGACCCAGTACTTC.

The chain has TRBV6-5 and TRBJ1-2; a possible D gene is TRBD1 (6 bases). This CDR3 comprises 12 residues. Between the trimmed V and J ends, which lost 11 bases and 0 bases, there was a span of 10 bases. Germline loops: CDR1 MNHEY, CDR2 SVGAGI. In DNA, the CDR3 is TGTGCCTCAGGGGATTCTAACTATGGCTACACCTTC. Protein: CASGDSNYGYTF.

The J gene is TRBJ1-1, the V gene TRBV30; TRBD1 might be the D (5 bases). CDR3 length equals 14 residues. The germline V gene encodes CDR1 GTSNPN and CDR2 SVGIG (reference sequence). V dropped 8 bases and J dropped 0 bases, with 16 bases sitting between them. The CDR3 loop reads CAGTSGTVNTEAFF. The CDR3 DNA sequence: TGTGCCGGCACGTCCGGGACGGTGAACACTGAAGCTTTCTTT.

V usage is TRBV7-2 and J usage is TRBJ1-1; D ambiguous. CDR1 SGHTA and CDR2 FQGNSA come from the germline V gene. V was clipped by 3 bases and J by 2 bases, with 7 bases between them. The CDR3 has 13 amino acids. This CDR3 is CASSFSLNTEAFF. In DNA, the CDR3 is TGTGCCAGCAGCTTTTCGTTAAACACTGAAGCTTTCTTT.

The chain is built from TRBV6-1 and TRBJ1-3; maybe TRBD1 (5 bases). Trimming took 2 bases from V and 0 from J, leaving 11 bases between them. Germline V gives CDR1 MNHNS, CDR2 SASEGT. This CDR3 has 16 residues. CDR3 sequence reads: CASSERRTSSGNTIYF. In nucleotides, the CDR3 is TGTGCCAGCAGTGAAAGACGGACAAGCTCTGGAAACACCATATATTTT.

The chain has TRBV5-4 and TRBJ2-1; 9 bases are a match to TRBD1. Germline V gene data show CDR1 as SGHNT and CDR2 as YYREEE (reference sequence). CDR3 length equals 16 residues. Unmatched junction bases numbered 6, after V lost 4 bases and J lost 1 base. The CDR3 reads CASSPSTGGSYNEQFF. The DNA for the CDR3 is TGTGCCAGCAGCCCATCGACAGGGGGGTCCTACAATGAGCAGTTCTTC. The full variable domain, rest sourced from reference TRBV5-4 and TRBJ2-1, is ETGVTQSPTHLIKTRGQQVTLRCSSQSGHNTVSWYQQALGQGPQFIFQYYREEENGRGNFPPRFSGLQFPNYSSELNVNALELDDSALYLCASSPSTGGSYNEQFFGPGTRLTVL.

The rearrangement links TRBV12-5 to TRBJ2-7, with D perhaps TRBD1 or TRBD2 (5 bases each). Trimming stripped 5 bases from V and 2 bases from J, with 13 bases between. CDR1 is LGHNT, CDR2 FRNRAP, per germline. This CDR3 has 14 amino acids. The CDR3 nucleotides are TGTGCTAGTGGTCCAAGGGACGGAACCTACGAGCAGTACTTC. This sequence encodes CASGPRDGTYEQYF.